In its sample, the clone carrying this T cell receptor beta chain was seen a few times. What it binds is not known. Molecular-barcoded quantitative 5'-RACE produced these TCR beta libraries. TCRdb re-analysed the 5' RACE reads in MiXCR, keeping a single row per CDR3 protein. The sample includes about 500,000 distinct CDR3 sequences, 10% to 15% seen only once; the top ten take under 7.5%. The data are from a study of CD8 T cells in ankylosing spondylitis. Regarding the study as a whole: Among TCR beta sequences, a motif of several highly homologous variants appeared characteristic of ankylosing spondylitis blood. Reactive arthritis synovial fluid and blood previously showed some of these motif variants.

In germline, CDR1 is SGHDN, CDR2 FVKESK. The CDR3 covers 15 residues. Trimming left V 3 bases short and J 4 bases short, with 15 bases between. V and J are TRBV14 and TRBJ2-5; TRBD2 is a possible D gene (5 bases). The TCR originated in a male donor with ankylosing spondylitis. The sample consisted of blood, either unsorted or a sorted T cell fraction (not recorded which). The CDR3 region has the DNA TGTGCCAGCAGCCACGGTTATAGCGCGGGAGAGACCCAGTACTTC. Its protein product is CASSHGYSAGETQYF. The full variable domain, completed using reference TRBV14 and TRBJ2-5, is EAGVTQFPSHSVIEKGQTVTLRCDPISGHDNLYWYRRVMGKEIKFLLHFVKESKQDESGMPNNRFLAERTGGTYSTLKVQPAELEDSGVYFCASSHGYSAGETQYFGPGTRLLVL.